The 14 T cell receptor beta chains reported below all come from one sample, sequenced in a study of tumor and adjacent non-tumor tissue in lung cancer. RNA was extracted from bulk tissue without any cell sorting. Distant lung tissue was collected more than 3 cm away from the tumor edge. TCRbeta libraries were built with three rounds of nested PCR, modified from ARM-PCR. TCRdb re-derived calls from the multiplex PCR reads in MiXCR, one entry per CDR3 protein. In the table there are approximately 120,000 distinct CDR3 sequences, roughly two thirds of which are singletons. The source material was distant non-tumor lung tissue. These receptors were collected from a man between 60 and 70 years old with non-small cell lung cancer.

This sequence joins TRBV11-3 and TRBJ2-1, with D perhaps TRBD1 or TRBD2 (5 bases each). The CDR3 covers 15 residues. Germline V gives CDR1 SGHNT, CDR2 YENEEA. Trimming shortened V by 11 bases and J by 5 bases, and 22 bases separated the two germline ends. CDR3 coding DNA: TGTGCCGATAGCTTAGCCGGGACGTATAACAATGAGCAGTTCTTC. This codes for CADSLAGTYNNEQFF.

This chain uses TRBV6-2 or TRBV6-3 with TRBJ1-5, with D perhaps being TRBD1 or TRBD2 (6 bases each). The last part of the DNA fits TRBJ2-3 better; the J call may be wrong. Germline V gives CDR1 MNHEY, CDR2 SVGEGT. The CDR3 length is 17 residues. This chain's CDR3 is CASSYSRGVRIDQPQYF. For the CDR3, the DNA is TGTGCCAGCAGTTACTCGAGGGGGGTGCGTATCGATCAGCCCCAGTATTTT.

About this clonotype: Germline and junction disagree at one end, which may indicate a read error. The chain carries TRBV6-2 or TRBV6-3 and TRBJ2-1; tentative D call: TRBD1 (6 bases). CDR3 size: 15 residues. Per germline, CDR1 MNHEY and CDR2 SVGEGT. The CDR3 sequence: CVSSPRPGDNRRQFF. The CDR3, as DNA: TGTGTCAGCAGCCCCCGACCCGGGGACAACCGCCGGCAGTTCTTT.

As for this clonotype: A read error is likely, as this CDR3 ends without the conserved phenylalanine or tryptophan. V usage is TRBV14 and J usage is TRBJ2-1; a possible D gene is TRBD2 (6 bases). V shed 3 bases and J shed 0 bases, with 9 bases lying between them. CDR1 is SGHDN, CDR2 FVKESK, per germline. This CDR3 is built from 15 residues. CDR3 amino acids: CASSHAGSSYNEQFL. CDR3 nucleotide sequence: TGTGCCAGCAGCCATGCGGGGAGCTCCTACAATGAGCAGTTCTTA.

About this clonotype: This sequence may be a read error, since a much larger clone differs from it by one base. The chain recombines TRBV29-1 with TRBJ1-6; 10 bases agree with TRBD1. CDR1 and CDR2 from the germline V gene are SQVTM and ANQGSEA. The CDR3 is 19 amino acids. This CDR3 is CNVEDEEARDRGSYSPLHF. CDR3 nucleotide sequence: TGCAACGTTGAAGATGAGGAGGCTCGGGACAGGGGATCTTATTCACCCCTCCACTTT.

The sample holds one count of this clonotype. The junction shows a germline mismatch at one end, possibly a read error. The J gene is TRBJ1-5, the V gene TRBV6-2 or TRBV6-3, with TRBD1 as a possible D gene (5 bases). Germline CDR1 is MNHEY and CDR2 is SVGEGT. CDR3 length equals 14 residues. This CDR3 is CTSSPGGWRQLQHF. CDR3 nucleotide sequence: TGTACCAGCAGCCCCGGGGGGTGGCGACAGCTCCAGCATTTT.

This clonotype was found a few times. The germline gene is not matched at one end of the junction; a read error may be the cause. The J gene is TRBJ1-1, the V gene TRBV7-9; TRBD1 might be the D (6 bases). Germline CDR1 reads SEHNR; CDR2 reads FQNEAQ (reference sequence). The CDR3 is 15 residues long. This CDR3 reads CASSLWALGDTEAIF. Written as DNA, the CDR3 is TGTGCCAGCAGCTTGTGGGCCCTGGGGGACACTGAAGCTATCTTT.

About this clonotype: Just one base apart from a much larger clone, this may be a read error. The CDR3 region is CPSSYGAGGGYTF. The DNA for the CDR3 is TGTCCCAGCAGTTACGGGGCAGGCGGTGGCTACACCTTC. The V and J genes are TRBV6-2 or TRBV6-3 and TRBJ1-2; D is perhaps TRBD1 (5 bases). The CDR3 is made up of 13 amino acids. Germline V gene data show CDR1 as MNHEY and CDR2 as SVGEGT.

The V call is TRBV6-5, the J call TRBJ2-1; possibly TRBD1 for D (8 bases). The CDR3 consists of 16 residues. Germline assignment: CDR1 MNHEY and CDR2 SVGAGI. The CDR3 sequence: CARRDPRGRGNNEQFF. The DNA of the CDR3 is TGTGCTAGAAGGGACCCCAGGGGGCGGGGGAACAATGAGCAGTTCTTC.

Of note for this clonotype: Since no conserved phenylalanine or tryptophan closes the CDR3, a read error is the likely cause. The chain carries TRBV11-2 and TRBJ2-1; weak D call: TRBD2 (5 bases). Between the trimmed V and J ends, which lost 5 bases and 11 bases, there was a span of 16 bases. Germline V gene data show CDR1 as SGHAT and CDR2 as FQNNGV. The CDR3 has 13 amino acids. The CDR3 region is CASSQWEFPQQFL. The CDR3 nucleotides read TGTGCCAGCAGCCAGTGGGAGTTTCCTCAGCAGTTCTTA.

Points on this clonotype: Being one base from a much bigger clone, this may be a read error. The chain links TRBV12-3 or TRBV12-4 to TRBJ1-2; TRBD1 agrees at 7 bases. CDR3 length: 13 amino acids. The CDR3 is CTSSLDRIYGYTF. In DNA form, the CDR3 reads TGTACCAGCAGTTTGGACAGGATCTATGGCTACACCTTC.

Points on this clonotype: A read error is possible here, since a much larger clone lies one base away. The chain carries TRBV29-1 and TRBJ1-1, with TRBD1 matching over 9 bases. Germline V gene sequence: CDR1 SQVTM, CDR2 ANQGSEA. The CDR3 length is 12 residues. The CDR3 is CSVEQGAAETFF. As DNA, the CDR3 is TGCAGCGTGGAACAGGGGGCGGCTGAAACTTTCTTT. The whole variable domain, filled in from reference TRBV29-1 and TRBJ1-1, reads SAVISQKPSRDICQRGTSLTIQCQVDSQVTMMFWYRQQPGQSLTLIATANQGSEATYESGFVIDKFPISRPNLTFSTLTVSNMSPEDSSIYLCSVEQGAAETFFGQGTRLTVV.

For this clonotype: This could be a read error, since a much larger clone is one nucleotide away. V and J are TRBV4-3 and TRBJ2-1; perhaps TRBD2 as D (6 bases). CDR3 length: 15 residues. CDR1 and CDR2 from the germline V gene are LGHNA and YSLEER. CDR3 amino acids: CASSQDRENYNGQFF. The CDR3 DNA is TGCGCCAGCAGCCAAGATCGGGAGAACTACAATGGGCAGTTCTTC.

CDR3 region: CASSLGGQGAATGELFF. The CDR3 DNA reads TGCGCCAGCAGCTTGGGAGGACAGGGGGCTGCTACCGGGGAGCTGTTTTTT. The chain recombines TRBV5-1 with TRBJ2-2, with 11 nucleotides matching TRBD1. Germline V gives CDR1 SGHRS, CDR2 YFSETQ. Trimming removed 0 bases from V and 5 bases from J; junction bases left unmatched: 6. This CDR3 has 17 amino acids.